A single sample is the source of the 3 T cell receptor beta chains below, sequenced in a study of cytomegalovirus exposure and HLA in healthy donors. The PCR ran on 60 Vbeta and 13 Jbeta primers. TCRdb's table, derived via immunoSEQ multiplex PCR, lists solely in-frame clones and lacks some. The sample shows more than 100,000 clones, about three quarters of them seen only once. The sample taken for sequencing was PBMCs. The receptors shown here come from a woman aged 25 to 45 in good health and CMV-seropositive.

In its sample, this clone was seen a few times. The chain joins TRBV18 to TRBJ2-1; TRBD1 aligns across 8 bases. The CDR3 consists of 15 residues. J gave up 7 bases and V 5 bases, and 10 bases lay outside the gene matches. CDR1 is KGHSH, CDR2 LQKENI, per germline. The CDR3 region has the DNA TGTGCCAGCTCAAACCAGACGACAGGGGAAAATGAGCAGTTCTTC. Its translation: CASSNQTTGENEQFF.

The CDR3 is CASSVGTGGSNQPQHF. In DNA form, the CDR3 reads TGCGCCAGCAGCGTCGGGACAGGGGGAAGCAATCAGCCCCAGCATTTT. The chain carries TRBV5-1 and TRBJ1-5, with TRBD1 matching over 11 bases. CDR3 length equals 16 residues. With 4 bases clipped from V and 1 base from J, the junction kept 4 bases outside the gene matches. The germline V gene has CDR1 SGHRS and CDR2 YFSETQ.

This clone has a single count. The chain employs TRBV11-2 and TRBJ1-6; D unresolved. The CDR3 spans 15 residues. The germline V gene encodes CDR1 SGHAT and CDR2 FQNNGV. V lost 6 bases to trimming and J lost 0 bases, with 9 bases between them. The CDR3, as DNA: TGTGCCAGCAGACCGCGGAGCTCCTATAATTCACCCCTCCACTTT. Translation gives CASRPRSSYNSPLHF.